This TCR beta chain was profiled in a study of long-term antiretroviral therapy in people with HIV. Whole-study findings and limits: Patients on ART gained diversity, which nonetheless stayed below transplant donor controls.

On this clone: Antigen unknown.

The germline V gene has CDR1 SGHDT and CDR2 YYEEEE. V lost 4 bases, J lost 6 bases, and 18 bases lay in between. This CDR3 region has 15 residues. Assay version v3.0 of immunoSEQ was used, and it was run at survey level. Sequencing used immunoSEQ multiplex PCR; TCRdb keeps in-frame clones, though not all of them. Among about 15,000 clones listed, roughly four fifths were seen once. Only United States sites treated participants with HIV. Samples held 1-10 million cryopreserved PBMC, and DNA extraction followed. The chain joins TRBV5-6 to TRBJ2-3; no clear D. The material was unsorted PBMCs, obtained just before starting antiretroviral therapy. The sequence was collected from a man in his forties or fifties with HIV. The CDR3, as DNA: TGTGCCAGCAGCCCCCTTCACATTGGGCTCGATACGCAGTATTTT. The encoded protein is CASSPLHIGLDTQYF.